This note documents a single TCR beta chain sequence. This sample was taken from a study of blood T cell repertoires in COVID-19. TCRdb's copy holds only in-frame clones and misses some; the assay was immunoSEQ multiplex PCR. The sample records about 84,000 clones, 80% to 90% being singletons. Germline values: CDR1 MDHEN, CDR2 SYDVKM. The CDR3 covers 14 residues. V gave up 6 bases and J gave up 0 bases, with 11 bases separating them. The chain has TRBV28 and TRBJ1-1, with no clear D. The specimen was peripheral blood. This TCR was sampled from a woman older than 75 with acute or convalescent COVID-19. Here the CDR3 reads CASSPGGMNTEAFF. The CDR3 coding sequence is TGTGCCAGCAGCCCCGGCGGGATGAACACTGAAGCTTTCTTT. The full variable domain, rest sourced from reference TRBV28 and TRBJ1-1, is DVKVTQSSRYLVKRTGEKVFLECVQDMDHENMFWYRQDPGLGLRLIYFSYDVKMKEKGDIPEGYSVSREKKERFSLILESASTNQTSMYLCASSPGGMNTEAFFGQGTRLTVV.